Shown below are 23 T cell receptor beta chains from a single sample sequenced in a study of response to subunit inactivated influenza vaccine. TCRdb reprocessed the RT-PCR reads via MiXCR and lists one record per CDR3 protein. Here the sample spans roughly 620,000 distinct CDR3 sequences, 11% being singletons. Another study also made use of these data, one on T cells expressing NK-cell markers. That work adds: Production of TCR beta cDNA relied on 5'RACE template switching with UMIs.

Here the sequenced sample was PBMCs from blood, taken on the day of vaccination. The receptor source for this set is a man over 45 who received an inactivated influenza vaccine.

This clonotype has ten or more counts. The chain has TRBV14 and TRBJ2-7; no definite D call. Germline V CDR1 and CDR2: SGHDN, FVKESK. V was clipped by 1 base and J by 2 bases, with 12 bases between them. The CDR3 is made up of 15 amino acids. CDR3 DNA sequence: TGTGCCAGCAGCCAAGGAACAAGCGCCGCCTACGAGCAGTACTTC. Translated: CASSQGTSAAYEQYF.

This clonotype was counted many times. The chain is built from TRBV14 and TRBJ2-3; 10 positions match TRBD2. The CDR3 is 21 amino acids. V lost 0 bases, J lost 4 bases, and 19 bases stayed unmatched. Germline V lookup: CDR1 SGHDN, CDR2 FVKESK. CDR3 nucleotide sequence: TGTGCCAGCAGCCAAGACCCGCAAGATCTCAGGACTAGCGGATACTCAGATACGCAGTATTTT. Protein product: CASSQDPQDLRTSGYSDTQYF.

Only a few counts were recorded for this clonotype. The chain carries TRBV6-1 and TRBJ2-3; 11 nucleotides align to TRBD2. The V gene end was trimmed by 6 bases and the J gene end by 6 bases; junction bases not matched to a gene: 8. The germline V gene has CDR1 MNHNS and CDR2 SASEGT. CDR3 size: 15 residues. The CDR3 DNA is TGTGCCAGCAGCGGGATAGCGGGAGGGCCGGATACGCAGTATTTT. Protein product: CASSGIAGGPDTQYF.

To note about this clonotype: At one of its ends the junction is not consistent with the germline gene, which may arise from a read error. The chain employs TRBV10-3 and TRBJ2-7; possibly TRBD2 for D (6 bases). The CDR3 sequence is 16 residues long. Germline assignment: CDR1 ENHRY and CDR2 SYGVKD. Here the CDR3 reads CAISETGLLSSYEHYF. CDR3 bases: TGTGCCATCAGTGAAACGGGACTCCTGAGCTCCTACGAGCATTACTTC.

This clonotype came up a few times. The V gene is TRBV20-1, the J gene TRBJ2-1; the D is unclear. The CDR3 consists of 14 residues. The V end lost 0 bases, the J end lost 9 bases, and 15 bases lay between the germline ends. CDR1 is DFQATT and CDR2 is SNEGSKA in the germline V gene (reference sequence). CDR3 in DNA: TGCAGTGCTAGAGATTCACACCGCGTGGTTGAGCAGTTCTTC. It specifies CSARDSHRVVEQFF.

The chain joins TRBV20-1 to TRBJ1-2; D gene ambiguous. Looked up from germline, CDR1 is DFQATT and CDR2 is SNEGSKA (reference sequence). CDR3 length equals 16 residues. V lost 0 bases, J lost 2 bases, and 16 bases lay in between. The DNA for the CDR3 is TGCAGTGCTAGAGATACGGCCTTCCACCTAAACTATGGCTACACCTTC. Residues: CSARDTAFHLNYGYTF.

In regard to this clonotype: This clone may be a read error of a much larger clone one base away. This chain joins TRBV12-3 or TRBV12-4 and TRBJ1-1, with a weak D call TRBD1 (6 bases). Trimming pared 3 bases from V and 5 bases from J, leaving 31 bases between. The CDR3 is made up of 20 amino acids. The CDR3 protein is CASSLQGNDRWRSEGTEAFF. In nucleotides, the CDR3 is TGTGCCAGCAGTTTGCAAGGTAACGACAGGTGGCGATCGGAGGGGACTGAAGCTTTCTTT.

This clonotype was seen more than once but under ten times. V and J are TRBV12-3 or TRBV12-4 and TRBJ2-7, with TRBD1 matching 8 bases. CDR3 length equals 15 residues. V gave up 5 bases and J gave up 4 bases; unmatched junction bases: 10. Written as DNA, the CDR3 is TGTGCCAGCAGTGCGAGACAGGGGATGGGGTACGAGCAGTACTTC. Residues: CASSARQGMGYEQYF.

This sequence joins TRBV30 and TRBJ1-3; D is perhaps TRBD1 (5 bases). Per the germline V gene, CDR1 is GTSNPN and CDR2 is SVGIG (reference sequence). The V and J ends lost 4 bases and 2 bases respectively, with 9 bases between them. The CDR3 has 13 amino acids. The chain's CDR3 is CAWIGGAGNTIYF. CDR3 DNA: TGTGCCTGGATTGGGGGGGCTGGAAACACCATATATTTT.

Written as DNA, the CDR3 is TGTGCCAGCAGTTTAGGGCCCGAGGCCAAAAACATTCAGTACTTC. This codes for CASSLGPEAKNIQYF. The gene calls are TRBV12-3 or TRBV12-4 and TRBJ2-4; D is uncertain. This CDR3 comprises 15 residues. The ends were cut back, 1 base at V and 1 base at J, with 8 bases in the middle.

The V call is TRBV7-2, the J call TRBJ1-5, with D possibly being TRBD1 (6 bases). Germline CDR1 reads SGHTA; CDR2 reads FQGNSA. This CDR3 is built from 17 residues. Trimming shortened V by 4 bases and J by 1 base, and 17 bases separated the two germline ends. The CDR3 loop reads CASSSNTGFLSNQPQHF. The CDR3, as DNA: TGTGCCAGCAGCTCCAACACAGGGTTCTTGAGCAATCAGCCCCAGCATTTT.

V gene TRBV12-3 or TRBV12-4 combines with J gene TRBJ2-3; the D is unclear. The CDR3 is 14 amino acids. V was trimmed by 1 base and J by 2 bases, leaving 7 bases between them. CDR3 amino acids: CASSLGAITDTQYF. The DNA for the CDR3 is TGTGCCAGCAGTTTAGGGGCGATCACAGATACGCAGTATTTT.

The chain employs TRBV7-9 and TRBJ1-4; perhaps TRBD1 as D (5 bases). Germline V gene lookup returns CDR1 SEHNR and CDR2 FQNEAQ (reference sequence). CDR3 length: 15 residues. V was cut by 5 bases and J by 3 bases, with 13 bases left in between. This CDR3 is CASSQPGRANEKLFF. The CDR3 DNA sequence: TGTGCCAGCAGCCAACCGGGACGGGCTAATGAAAAACTGTTTTTT.

The chain joins TRBV6-5 to TRBJ2-5, with TRBD2 matching 7 bases. Per the germline V gene, CDR1 is MNHEY and CDR2 is SVGAGI. Trimming cost V 2 bases and J 0 bases; bases outside gene matches: 3. The CDR3 is 15 residues long. The CDR3: CASSYTGTNQETQYF. The CDR3, as DNA: TGTGCCAGCAGTTACACCGGGACTAACCAAGAGACCCAGTACTTC.

This clonotype was seen many times. CDR3: CSVRGLAKNIQYF. Here the CDR3 DNA reads TGCAGCGTTAGGGGACTAGCCAAAAACATTCAGTACTTC. V and J are TRBV29-1 and TRBJ2-4; TRBD2 is a possible D gene (6 bases). Germline CDR1 SQVTM, CDR2 ANQGSEA. The CDR3 consists of 13 residues. V was trimmed by 5 bases and J by 0 bases, leaving 8 bases between them.

This clonotype was detected many times. This chain uses TRBV19 with TRBJ1-2, with TRBD1 matching over 9 bases. V was pared by 4 bases and J by 2 bases, with 5 bases of the junction left unmatched. The CDR3 has 15 amino acids. Germline V gives CDR1 LNHDA, CDR2 SQIVND (reference sequence). The DNA of the CDR3 is TGTGCCAGTAGTAGGACCGGGACAGGGAACTATGGCTACACCTTC. Residues: CASSRTGTGNYGYTF.

In its sample, this clonotype was seen a few times. This chain joins TRBV5-1 and TRBJ2-1; 7 nucleotides line up with TRBD2. V lost 0 bases and J lost 4; bases outside the gene matches: 7. CDR3 length: 16 residues. Germline values: CDR1 SGHRS, CDR2 YFSETQ. The CDR3 coding sequence is TGCGCCAGCAGCTTGGGGGTAAAGCGGGGTTACAATGAGCAGTTCTTC. This gives the protein CASSLGVKRGYNEQFF.

In its sample, this clonotype was seen many times. The chain links TRBV5-5 to TRBJ1-1; D gene unclear. With 0 bases removed from V and 12 bases from J, the gap between germline ends came to 12 bases. CDR1 is SGHKS and CDR2 is YYEKEE in the germline V gene (reference sequence). The CDR3 sequence is 12 residues long. The CDR3 nucleotides are TGTGCCAGCAGCTTGGTAGGATGGGAATCTTTCTTT. Translating gives CASSLVGWESFF.

This clonotype was counted at least ten times. This chain joins TRBV5-1 and TRBJ2-1; D possibly corresponds to TRBD1 (6 bases). The CDR3 totals 15 residues. Germline V CDR1 and CDR2: SGHRS, YFSETQ. V lost 0 bases and J lost 6, with 13 bases in between. The chain's CDR3 is CASSLGQGQLNEQFF. The CDR3 region has the DNA TGCGCCAGCAGCTTGGGTCAGGGGCAGCTCAATGAGCAGTTCTTC.

The chain has TRBV7-2 and TRBJ2-5, with 8 bases identical to TRBD2. The germline CDR1 and CDR2 sequences are SGHTA and FQGNSA. Trimming took 0 bases from V and 5 from J; bases not matched to a gene: 20. CDR3 length equals 20 residues. As DNA, the CDR3 is TGTGCCAGCAGCTTAGCGCTGTTGATAGCGGGGATCGGATTCGGGGAGACCCAGTACTTC. Protein: CASSLALLIAGIGFGETQYF.

This clonotype appeared many times. The chain has TRBV4-3 and TRBJ1-5, with 7 bases matching TRBD1. This CDR3 region has 15 residues. The V gene end was trimmed by 0 bases and the J gene end by 4 bases; junction bases not matched to a gene: 3. Looked up from germline, CDR1 is LGHNA and CDR2 is YSLEER. CDR3 DNA: TGCGCCAGCAGCCAAGACAGGGGGGTAAATCAGCCCCAGCATTTT. Amino acid sequence: CASSQDRGVNQPQHF.

This clonotype came up many times. The chain joins TRBV7-2 to TRBJ2-7, with TRBD1 matching over 8 bases. CDR1 is SGHTA, CDR2 FQGNSA, per germline. There are 15 residues in the CDR3. V dropped 5 bases and J dropped 1; count of bases not matched to a gene: 7. CDR3 DNA sequence: TGTGCCAGCAGCGACGGACAGGGAGGATCCTACGAGCAGTACTTC. It specifies CASSDGQGGSYEQYF.

The chain recombines TRBV5-6 with TRBJ2-7; a weak D match, TRBD2 (5 bases). The CDR3 is made up of 13 amino acids. V lost 1 base and J 7 bases, leaving 12 bases between the germline ends. Germline V lookup: CDR1 SGHDT, CDR2 YYEEEE. The CDR3 protein is CASSLYLEREQYF. Written as DNA, the CDR3 is TGTGCCAGCAGCTTGTATCTCGAGCGGGAGCAGTACTTC.